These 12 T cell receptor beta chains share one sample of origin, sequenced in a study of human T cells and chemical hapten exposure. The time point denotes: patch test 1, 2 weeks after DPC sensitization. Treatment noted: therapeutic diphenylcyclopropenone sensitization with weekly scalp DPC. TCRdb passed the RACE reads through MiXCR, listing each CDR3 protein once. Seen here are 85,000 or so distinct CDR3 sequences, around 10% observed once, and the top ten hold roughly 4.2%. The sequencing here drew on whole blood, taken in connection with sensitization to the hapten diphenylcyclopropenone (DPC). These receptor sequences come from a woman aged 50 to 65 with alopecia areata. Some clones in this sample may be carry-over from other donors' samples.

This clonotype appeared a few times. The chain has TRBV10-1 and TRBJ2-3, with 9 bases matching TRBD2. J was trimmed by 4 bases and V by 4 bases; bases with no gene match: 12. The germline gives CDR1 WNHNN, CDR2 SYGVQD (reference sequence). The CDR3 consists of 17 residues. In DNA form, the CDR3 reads TGCGCCAGCAGTGCAGGGGGTAGCGGGAGTGGCGCAGATACGCAGTATTTT. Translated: CASSAGGSGSGADTQYF.

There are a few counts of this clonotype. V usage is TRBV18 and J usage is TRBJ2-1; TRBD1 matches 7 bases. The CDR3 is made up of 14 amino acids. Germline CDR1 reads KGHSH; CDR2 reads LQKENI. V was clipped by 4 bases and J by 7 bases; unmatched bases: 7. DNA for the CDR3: TGTGCCAGCTCACACGACAGGGTTAATAATGAGCAGTTCTTC. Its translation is CASSHDRVNNEQFF.

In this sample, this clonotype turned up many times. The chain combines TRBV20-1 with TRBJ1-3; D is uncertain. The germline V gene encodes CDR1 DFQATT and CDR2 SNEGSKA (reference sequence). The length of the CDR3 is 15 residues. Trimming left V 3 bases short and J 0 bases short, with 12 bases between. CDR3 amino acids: CSASTDLLSGNTIYF. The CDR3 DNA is TGCAGTGCTAGCACCGACCTCCTCTCTGGAAACACCATATATTTT.

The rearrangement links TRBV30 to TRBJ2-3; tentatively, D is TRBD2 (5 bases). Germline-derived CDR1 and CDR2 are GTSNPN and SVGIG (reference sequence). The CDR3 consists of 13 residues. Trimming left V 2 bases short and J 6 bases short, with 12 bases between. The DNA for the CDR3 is TGTGCCTGGAGTTTTAACTGGGAGGATACGCAGTATTTT. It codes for CAWSFNWEDTQYF.

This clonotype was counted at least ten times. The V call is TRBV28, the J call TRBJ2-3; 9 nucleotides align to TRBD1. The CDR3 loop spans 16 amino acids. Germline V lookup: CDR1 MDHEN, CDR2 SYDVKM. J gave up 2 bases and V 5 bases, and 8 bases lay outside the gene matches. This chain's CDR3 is CASSLTGTGNTDTQYF. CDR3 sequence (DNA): TGTGCCAGCAGTCTCACCGGGACAGGGAACACAGATACGCAGTATTTT.

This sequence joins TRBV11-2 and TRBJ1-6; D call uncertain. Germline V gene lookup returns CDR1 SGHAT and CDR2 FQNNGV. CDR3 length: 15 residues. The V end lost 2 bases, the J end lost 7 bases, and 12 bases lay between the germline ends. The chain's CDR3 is CASSLSGLENSPLHF. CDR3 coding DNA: TGTGCCAGCAGCTTAAGCGGTCTGGAGAATTCACCCCTCCACTTT. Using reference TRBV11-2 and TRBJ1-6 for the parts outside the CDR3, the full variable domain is EAGVAQSPRYKIIEKRQSVAFWCNPISGHATLYWYQQILGQGPKLLIQFQNNGVVDDSQLPKDRFSAERLKGVDSTLKIQPAKLEDSAVYLCASSLSGLENSPLHFGNGTRLTVT.

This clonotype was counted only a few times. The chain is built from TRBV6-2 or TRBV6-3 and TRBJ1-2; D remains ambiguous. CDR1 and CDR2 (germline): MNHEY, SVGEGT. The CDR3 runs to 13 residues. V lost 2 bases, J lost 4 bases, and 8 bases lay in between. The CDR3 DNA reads TGTGCCAGCAGTTACGAACAGACCTATGGCTACACCTTC. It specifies CASSYEQTYGYTF.

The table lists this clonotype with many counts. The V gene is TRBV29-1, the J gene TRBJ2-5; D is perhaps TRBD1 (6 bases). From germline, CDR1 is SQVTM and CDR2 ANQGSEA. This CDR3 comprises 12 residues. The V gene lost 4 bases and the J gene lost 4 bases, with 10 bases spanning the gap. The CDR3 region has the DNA TGCAGCGTTGGCACAGGGCCAGAGACCCAGTACTTC. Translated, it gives CSVGTGPETQYF.

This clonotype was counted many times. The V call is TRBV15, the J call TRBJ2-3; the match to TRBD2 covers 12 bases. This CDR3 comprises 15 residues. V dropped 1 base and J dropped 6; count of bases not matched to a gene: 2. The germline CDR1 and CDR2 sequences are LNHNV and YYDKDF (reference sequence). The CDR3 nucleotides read TGTGCCACCAGCAGAGCTCTAGCGGGAGGGGATACGCAGTATTTT. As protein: CATSRALAGGDTQYF.

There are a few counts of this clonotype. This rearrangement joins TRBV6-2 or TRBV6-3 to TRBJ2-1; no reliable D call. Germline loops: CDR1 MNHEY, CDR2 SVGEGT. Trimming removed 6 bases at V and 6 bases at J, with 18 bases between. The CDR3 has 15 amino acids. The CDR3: CASRHPETGRNEQFF. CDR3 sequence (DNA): TGTGCCAGCAGGCACCCCGAGACCGGCCGCAATGAGCAGTTCTTC.

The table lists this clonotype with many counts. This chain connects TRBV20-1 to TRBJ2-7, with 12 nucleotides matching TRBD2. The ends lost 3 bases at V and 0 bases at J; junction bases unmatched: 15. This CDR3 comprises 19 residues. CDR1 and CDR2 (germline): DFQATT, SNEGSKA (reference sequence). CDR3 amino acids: CSASTPGLAGPRASYEQYF. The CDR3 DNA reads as TGCAGTGCTAGCACTCCGGGACTAGCGGGTCCGCGAGCCTCCTACGAGCAGTACTTC.

CDR3 region: CSARETLFSEAFF. The CDR3 DNA sequence: TGCAGTGCTAGAGAGACCCTTTTTTCTGAAGCTTTCTTT. This chain uses TRBV20-1 with TRBJ1-1; D call uncertain. V lost 0 bases and J lost 6, with 11 bases in between. CDR3 size: 13 residues. Germline V lookup: CDR1 DFQATT, CDR2 SNEGSKA (reference sequence).